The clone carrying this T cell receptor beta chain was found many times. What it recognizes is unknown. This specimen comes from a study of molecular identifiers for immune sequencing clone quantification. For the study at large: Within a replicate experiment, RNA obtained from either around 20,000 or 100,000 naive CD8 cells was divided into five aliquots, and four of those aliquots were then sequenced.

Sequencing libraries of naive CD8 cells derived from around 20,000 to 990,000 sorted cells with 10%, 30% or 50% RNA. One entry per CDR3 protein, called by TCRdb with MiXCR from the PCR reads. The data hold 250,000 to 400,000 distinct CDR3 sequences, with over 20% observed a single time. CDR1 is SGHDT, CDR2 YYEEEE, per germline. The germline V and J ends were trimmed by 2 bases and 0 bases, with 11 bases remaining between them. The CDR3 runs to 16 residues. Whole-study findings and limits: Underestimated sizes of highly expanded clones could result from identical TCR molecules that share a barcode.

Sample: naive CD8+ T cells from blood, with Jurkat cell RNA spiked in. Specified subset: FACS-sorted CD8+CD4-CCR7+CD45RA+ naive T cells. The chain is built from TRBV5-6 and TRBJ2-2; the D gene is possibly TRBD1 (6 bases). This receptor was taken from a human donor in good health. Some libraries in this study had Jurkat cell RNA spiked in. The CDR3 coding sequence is TGTGCCAGCAGCTTTGGACAGATTACGAACACCGGGGAGCTGTTTTTT. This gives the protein CASSFGQITNTGELFF. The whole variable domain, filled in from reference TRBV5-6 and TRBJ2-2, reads DAGVTQSPTHLIKTRGQQVTLRCSPKSGHDTVSWYQQALGQGPQFIFQYYEEEERQRGNFPDRFSGHQFPNYSSELNVNALLLGDSALYLCASSFGQITNTGELFFGEGSRLTVL.